The next 27 T cell receptor beta chains were all read from a single sample in a study of T-cell memory formation after mild COVID-19. TCRdb reanalysed the 5' RACE reads using MiXCR and keeps one entry per CDR3 protein. Here the sample spans 380,000 or so distinct CDR3 sequences, roughly an eighth being singletons. The sequenced material came from PBMCs or a T cell subset sorted from them (not recorded which). These receptors all stem from a young man who had mild COVID-19 (a few samples of this study predate the infection). Cell type and time point are not known.

This clonotype was seen a handful of times. The genes are TRBV24-1 and TRBJ2-1; 8 bases are shared with TRBD1. V was pared by 5 bases and J by 0 bases, with 8 bases of the junction left unmatched. In germline, CDR1 is KGHDR, CDR2 SFDVKD. The CDR3 covers 17 residues. The CDR3 here is CATSGTRQGSSYNEQFF. DNA of the CDR3: TGTGCCACCAGTGGTACTAGACAGGGGAGCTCCTACAATGAGCAGTTCTTC.

This clonotype was detected many times. This chain uses TRBV7-9 with TRBJ2-1; D is perhaps TRBD1 (6 bases). This CDR3 is built from 15 residues. CDR1 and CDR2 from the germline V gene are SEHNR and FQNEAQ (reference sequence). V lost 5 bases, J lost 2 bases, and 13 bases lay in between. In DNA, the CDR3 is TGTGCCAGCAGCCAGCGACAGGCAGCCTACAATGAGCAGTTCTTC. As protein: CASSQRQAAYNEQFF.

V and J are TRBV20-1 and TRBJ1-5; D remains unclear. The CDR3 contains 16 residues. V was shortened by 5 bases and J by 3 bases, with 20 bases between the two germline ends. In germline, CDR1 is DFQATT, CDR2 SNEGSKA (reference sequence). CDR3 residues: CSAAPSWGTVNQPQHF. The DNA for the CDR3 is TGCAGTGCTGCCCCCTCGTGGGGAACGGTCAATCAGCCCCAGCATTTT.

In its sample, this clonotype was seen a few times. The chain has TRBV4-1 and TRBJ1-4; 7 bases are a match to TRBD1. Germline V gene sequence: CDR1 MGHRA, CDR2 YSYEKL. The CDR3 has 15 residues. V trimming: 4 bases; J trimming: 8 bases; junction bases outside the gene matches: 10. DNA of the CDR3: TGCGCCAGCAGCCTCGAAGGGGGCGTGCGGGAAAAACTGTTTTTT. Amino acid sequence: CASSLEGGVREKLFF.

The J gene is TRBJ1-1, the V gene TRBV29-1, with a possible D match to TRBD1 (6 bases). From germline, CDR1 is SQVTM and CDR2 ANQGSEA. CDR3 size: 13 residues. The V end lost 7 bases, the J end lost 1 base, and 13 bases lay between the germline ends. For the CDR3, the DNA is TGCAGCGCCACGGGGGGCAAGAACACTGAAGCTTTCTTT. Translating gives CSATGGKNTEAFF.

The chain combines TRBV4-1 with TRBJ2-3, with TRBD2 matching 15 bases. CDR3 length: 20 residues. Germline V CDR1 and CDR2: MGHRA, YSYEKL. With V trimmed by 4 bases and J by 6 bases, 17 bases remained unmatched. The CDR3 bases are TGCGCCAGCAGCCCGGCCTTCGGACTAGCGGGGGGGCCAGAGGGCGATACGCAGTATTTT. It specifies CASSPAFGLAGGPEGDTQYF.

This clonotype has only a few counts. V usage is TRBV6-1 and J usage is TRBJ1-6; TRBD1 is a possible D gene (5 bases). The CDR3 sequence is 15 residues long. Germline loops: CDR1 MNHNS, CDR2 SASEGT. The V gene lost 1 base and the J gene lost 11 bases, with 15 bases spanning the gap. CDR3 in DNA: TGTGCCAGCAGTGAAGGGTCAACAGGCGGGGCACCCCTCCACTTT. Its translation: CASSEGSTGGAPLHF.

The chain has TRBV5-1 and TRBJ1-2, with D possibly matching TRBD1 (6 bases). Trimming left V 1 base short and J 2 bases short, with 12 bases between. The CDR3 is made up of 15 amino acids. Per germline, CDR1 SGHRS and CDR2 YFSETQ. The CDR3 loop is CASSLWKDSNYGYTF. The CDR3 nucleotides read TGCGCCAGCAGCTTGTGGAAGGACAGCAACTATGGCTACACCTTC.

The chain joins TRBV7-2 to TRBJ2-2, with TRBD2 as a possible D gene (7 bases). Trimming removed 5 bases from V and 5 bases from J, with 18 bases in between. There are 16 residues in the CDR3. CDR1 is SGHTA and CDR2 is FQGNSA in the germline V gene. The CDR3 coding sequence is TGTGCCAGCAGCCCTTTTGAGGGGGGGCTTACCGGGGAGCTGTTTTTT. It codes for CASSPFEGGLTGELFF.

The chain is built from TRBV24-1 and TRBJ2-6; D is uncertain. V shed 4 bases and J shed 2 bases, with 2 bases lying between them. The CDR3 spans 13 residues. Germline CDR1 and CDR2: KGHDR and SFDVKD. DNA for the CDR3: TGTGCCACCAGTGACCCTGGGGCCAACGTCCTGACTTTC. This gives the protein CATSDPGANVLTF.

With regard to this clonotype: Since a much larger clone is just one base distant, this may be a read error. The chain joins TRBV7-2 to TRBJ2-1; TRBD1 agrees at 10 bases. Per the germline V gene, CDR1 is SGHTA and CDR2 is FQGNSA. V was clipped by 5 bases and J by 4 bases; unmatched bases: 5. The CDR3 sequence is 15 residues long. CDR3 nucleotide sequence: TGTGCCAGCAGCGCTGGGGACAGGGGATACAATGAGCAGTTCTTC. The encoded protein is CASSAGDRGYNEQFF.

V usage is TRBV7-2 and J usage is TRBJ2-3; 8 nucleotides align to TRBD1. This CDR3 region has 15 residues. Germline-derived CDR1 and CDR2 are SGHTA and FQGNSA. V trimming: 5 bases; J trimming: 4 bases; junction bases outside the gene matches: 8. Written as DNA, the CDR3 is TGTGCCAGCAGCATACTCGGACAGGGTCCAGATACGCAGTATTTT. Residues: CASSILGQGPDTQYF.

There are a few counts of this clonotype. The J gene is TRBJ2-3, the V gene TRBV28; D unclear. V shed 4 bases and J shed 10 bases, with 12 bases lying between them. CDR3 length equals 12 residues. CDR1 is MDHEN and CDR2 is SYDVKM in the germline V gene. CDR3 region: CASSYGLEAQYF. The CDR3 coding sequence is TGTGCCAGCAGTTACGGCCTGGAAGCGCAGTATTTT. The full variable domain, completed using reference TRBV28 and TRBJ2-3, is DVKVTQSSRYLVKRTGEKVFLECVQDMDHENMFWYRQDPGLGLRLIYFSYDVKMKEKGDIPEGYSVSREKKERFSLILESASTNQTSMYLCASSYGLEAQYFGPGTRLTVL.

This clonotype has only a few counts. The V and J genes are TRBV5-1 and TRBJ2-5, with D hard to call. V gave up 2 bases and J gave up 3 bases, with 11 bases separating them. This CDR3 is 14 amino acids long. CDR1 and CDR2 from the germline V gene are SGHRS and YFSETQ. Here the CDR3 reads CASSFWSTEETQYF. CDR3 sequence (DNA): TGCGCCAGCAGCTTTTGGTCAACCGAAGAGACCCAGTACTTC.

The chain carries TRBV5-1 and TRBJ1-1, with 7 bases fitting TRBD1. After removal of 1 base from V and 6 bases from J, the junction contained 3 bases not matched to a gene. Germline assignment: CDR1 SGHRS and CDR2 YFSETQ. The CDR3 runs 13 residues. The CDR3 DNA is TGCGCCAGCAGCTTGACAGGGGCCGCTGAAGCTTTCTTT. It yields the protein CASSLTGAAEAFF.

The chain carries TRBV20-1 and TRBJ2-4, with 8 bases identical to TRBD1. J was trimmed by 10 bases and V by 6 bases; bases with no gene match: 5. CDR1 is DFQATT and CDR2 is SNEGSKA in the germline V gene (reference sequence). The CDR3 has 11 amino acids. CDR3: CSAGDRSIQYF. The CDR3 DNA sequence: TGCAGTGCCGGGGACAGGTCAATTCAGTACTTC.

This clonotype was seen repeatedly, ten times or more. The chain joins TRBV6-5 to TRBJ1-3; D remains ambiguous. CDR1 and CDR2 (germline): MNHEY, SVGAGI. This CDR3 comprises 15 residues. Trimming took off 7 bases at V and 4 bases at J, with 17 bases between the two ends. In DNA, the CDR3 is TGTGCCAGCATCAAACCTGGAACAAAAGGAAACACCATATATTTT. Its translation is CASIKPGTKGNTIYF.

This clonotype was detected ten times or more. The rearrangement links TRBV20-1 to TRBJ1-1, with D possibly being TRBD1 (6 bases). The germline gives CDR1 DFQATT, CDR2 SNEGSKA (reference sequence). The CDR3 loop spans 14 amino acids. V was shortened by 1 base and J by 2 bases, with 11 bases between the two germline ends. DNA of the CDR3: TGCAGTGCTAGAGTCGGGGGCGCCAACACTGAAGCTTTCTTT. Protein product: CSARVGGANTEAFF.

This clonotype was recorded at least ten times. V and J are TRBV5-5 and TRBJ2-3, with a weak D call TRBD2 (5 bases). Trimming took off 0 bases at V and 6 bases at J, with 11 bases between the two ends. CDR1 and CDR2 (germline): SGHKS, YYEKEE (reference sequence). This CDR3 is built from 14 residues. The CDR3 spells CASSLGGIWDTQYF. The CDR3, as DNA: TGTGCCAGCAGCTTGGGAGGGATATGGGATACGCAGTATTTT.

As concerns this clonotype: No conserved phenylalanine or tryptophan is present at the end of the CDR3, so a read error is the likely explanation. Because the CDR3's place on the DNA is in doubt, the DNA is left out and the CDR3 is given as listed by TCRdb. This chain links TRBV6-5 with TRBJ2-3; TRBD2 is taken as the D call from the table, unchecked against the DNA. The CDR3 region is 11 residues in length, termini included. Per germline, CDR1 MNHEY and CDR2 SVGAGI. The CDR3 loop reads CATVGGTGWQI.

About this clonotype: Germline and junction disagree at one end, which may indicate a read error. The CDR3 loop reads CASTPFGTGTQYF. DNA of the CDR3: TGTGCCAGCACCCCCTTCGGCACAGGTACGCAGTATTTT. The V and J genes are TRBV3-1 and TRBJ2-3, with D perhaps TRBD1 (5 bases). Germline V gene sequence: CDR1 LGHDT, CDR2 YNNKEL (reference sequence). The CDR3 sequence is 13 residues long.

This clonotype appeared many times. The gene calls are TRBV5-1 and TRBJ2-7, with TRBD2 identical over 10 bases. The CDR3 is 15 amino acids. Germline lookup yields CDR1 SGHRS and CDR2 YFSETQ. With V trimmed by 4 bases and J by 0 bases, 4 bases remained unmatched. The CDR3 protein is CASSAQRGGSYEQYF. In nucleotides, the CDR3 is TGCGCCAGCAGCGCCCAGCGGGGGGGCTCCTACGAGCAGTACTTC.

Turning to this clonotype: A junction end diverges from the germline sequence, so it may reflect a read error. J is TRBJ2-7 and V is TRBV6-5; perhaps D is TRBD1 or TRBD2 (5 bases each). CDR1 is MNHEY and CDR2 is SVGAGI in the germline V gene. CDR3 length equals 14 residues. The CDR3 bases are TGTGCTAGCAGTTACGGGGACGGACCCTACGAGCAGTACTTC. As protein: CASSYGDGPYEQYF.

V gene TRBV6-1 combines with J gene TRBJ2-5; 7 bases are shared with TRBD1. The CDR3 has 14 amino acids. V dropped 4 bases and J dropped 2; count of bases not matched to a gene: 4. Germline V lookup: CDR1 MNHNS, CDR2 SASEGT. The CDR3 is CASSAQGVQETQYF. CDR3 DNA sequence: TGTGCCAGCAGTGCGCAGGGGGTGCAAGAGACCCAGTACTTC.

CDR3 coding DNA: TGCGCCAGCAGCCAAGATCAATCCCGACTAGCGGGGGGGCCCGATACGCAGTATTTT. Its protein product is CASSQDQSRLAGGPDTQYF. This sequence joins TRBV4-1 and TRBJ2-3; 14 bases line up with TRBD2. Per germline, CDR1 MGHRA and CDR2 YSYEKL. CDR3 length equals 19 residues. Trimming took 0 bases from V and 6 from J; bases not matched to a gene: 11.

The genes are TRBV7-9 and TRBJ1-1, with a tentative D call TRBD1 (6 bases). The germline V gene has CDR1 SEHNR and CDR2 FQNEAQ (reference sequence). The CDR3 has 15 residues. Deletions cut 4 bases from V and 3 bases from J, with 15 bases between. CDR3 DNA: TGTGCCAGCAGCTCTTCCGGGACACTTGACACTGAAGCTTTCTTT. Translating it yields CASSSSGTLDTEAFF.

This clonotype was found many times. DNA of the CDR3: TGTGCCAGCAGTTATGGACAGGGGAGCTTTCAGCCCCAGCATTTT. This gives the protein CASSYGQGSFQPQHF. The V gene is TRBV6-6, the J gene TRBJ1-5; 9 bases fit TRBD1. CDR1 and CDR2 from the germline V gene are MNHNY and SVGAGI (reference sequence). The CDR3 is made up of 15 amino acids. The V and J ends lost 3 bases and 6 bases, in that order; junction bases with no gene match: 6.